One sample yielded the 31 T cell receptor beta chains listed below, sequenced in a study of T cells in Graves' hyperthyroidism and ophthalmopathy. What was amplified from RNA transcripts were TCR beta CDR3 regions. First-round RT-PCR of the TCR CDR3 relied on the HTBI primer set. TCRdb ran MiXCR on the multiplex PCR reads and lists one entry per CDR3 protein. This table has 490,000 or so distinct CDR3 sequences, about 16% appearing once. Input material: blood. The origin of the receptors is a woman in her 30s with Graves' ophthalmopathy.

This chain uses TRBV14 with TRBJ2-7; 9 nucleotides align to TRBD1. The CDR3 is 13 amino acids. The J segment lost 6 bases and the V segment lost 5 bases, leaving 5 bases of the junction unmatched. CDR1 and CDR2 from the germline V gene are SGHDN and FVKESK. The CDR3 sequence: CASSTGTGSEQYF. In DNA, the CDR3 is TGTGCCAGCAGCACCGGGACAGGGAGCGAGCAGTACTTC.

This clonotype was seen more than once but under ten times. The chain combines TRBV4-3 with TRBJ1-5, with D hard to call. V was clipped by 3 bases and J by 4 bases, with 10 bases between them. Germline V CDR1 and CDR2: LGHNA, YSLEER. The CDR3 consists of 14 residues. CDR3 in DNA: TGCGCCAGCAGCCAGTGGACGGGAAATCAGCCCCAGCATTTT. It is translated as CASSQWTGNQPQHF.

This clonotype has just a few counts. This sequence joins TRBV18 and TRBJ1-2; D possibly corresponds to TRBD1 (5 bases). The germline gives CDR1 KGHSH, CDR2 LQKENI. This CDR3 is 14 amino acids long. Trimming removed 2 bases at V and 4 bases at J, with 11 bases between. The DNA of the CDR3 is TGTGCCAGCTCACCAATAGGGGCCTTCTATGGCTACACCTTC. It codes for CASSPIGAFYGYTF.

In the case of this clonotype: One junction end does not reproduce the germline sequence, and a read error may be involved. The CDR3 DNA follows: TGCGCCAATAGGGAACTAGCGGGAGATTCAGATACGCAGTATTTT. The encoded protein is CANRELAGDSDTQYF. This chain links TRBV19 with TRBJ2-3, with TRBD2 matching over 11 bases. This CDR3 is 15 amino acids long. Looked up from germline, CDR1 is LNHDA and CDR2 is SQIVND (reference sequence).

This clonotype turned up a few times. The V call is TRBV6-2 or TRBV6-3, the J call TRBJ2-7; D unresolved. V lost 0 bases and J lost 4, with 13 bases in between. The germline gives CDR1 MNHEY, CDR2 SVGEGT. This CDR3 has 15 amino acids. The DNA of the CDR3 is TGTGCCAGCAGTTACTCGGATGACGTCTATTACGAGCAGTACTTC. Translation: CASSYSDDVYYEQYF.

The chain combines TRBV7-9 with TRBJ2-2; unclear D gene. Between the trimmed V and J ends, which lost 3 bases and 2 bases, there was a span of 10 bases. Germline assignment: CDR1 SEHNR and CDR2 FQNEAQ (reference sequence). There are 15 residues in the CDR3. The CDR3 sequence is CASSFGSLNTGELFF. The CDR3 bases are TGTGCCAGCAGCTTCGGGTCCCTTAACACCGGGGAGCTGTTTTTT.

This clonotype was seen many times. The chain links TRBV28 to TRBJ1-5, with TRBD1 as a possible D gene (6 bases). Germline V gene lookup returns CDR1 MDHEN and CDR2 SYDVKM. Trimming removed 5 bases at V and 4 bases at J, with 21 bases between. CDR3 length equals 17 residues. The CDR3 DNA is TGTGCCAGCAGTCCACCACGAAGACAGGTTGGAAATCAGCCCCAGCATTTT. Amino acid sequence: CASSPPRRQVGNQPQHF.

In this sample, this clonotype turned up many times. This rearrangement joins TRBV12-3 or TRBV12-4 to TRBJ2-1, with D uncertain. V lost 3 bases and J 5 bases, leaving 8 bases between the germline ends. The CDR3 has 13 amino acids. The CDR3 DNA sequence: TGTGCCAGCAGTTTGGACGAAAACAATGAGCAGTTCTTC. Encoded protein: CASSLDENNEQFF.

This clonotype was counted between two and nine times. V gene TRBV5-1 combines with J gene TRBJ1-2; possibly TRBD1 for D (6 bases). Deletions cut 4 bases from V and 4 bases from J, with 17 bases between. The CDR3 covers 15 residues. From germline, CDR1 is SGHRS and CDR2 YFSETQ. For the CDR3, the DNA is TGCGCCAGCAGCGCAGACAGGTCCTTCTTCTATGGCTACACCTTC. Residues: CASSADRSFFYGYTF.

This sequence joins TRBV19 and TRBJ1-1, with 8 bases identical to TRBD1. V trimming: 0 bases; J trimming: 11 bases; junction bases outside the gene matches: 5. There are 13 residues in the CDR3. The germline gives CDR1 LNHDA, CDR2 SQIVND (reference sequence). The CDR3 here is CASSIEATGVAFF. The CDR3, as DNA: TGTGCCAGTAGTATAGAAGCGACAGGGGTTGCTTTCTTT. The complete variable domain, with remaining parts taken from reference TRBV19 and TRBJ1-1, reads DGGITQSPKYLFRKEGQNVTLSCEQNLNHDAMYWYRQDPGQGLRLIYYSQIVNDFQKGDIAEGYSVSREKKESFPLTVTSAQKNPTAFYLCASSIEATGVAFFGQGTRLTVV.

In this sample, this clonotype turned up a few times. The gene calls are TRBV2 and TRBJ2-3; TRBD1 might be the D (6 bases). Looked up from germline, CDR1 is SNHLY and CDR2 is FYNNEI. Between the trimmed V and J ends, which lost 7 bases and 3 bases, there was a span of 11 bases. This CDR3 is 13 amino acids long. The CDR3 loop reads CASMYRATDTQYF. The CDR3, as DNA: TGTGCCAGCATGTACAGGGCGACAGATACGCAGTATTTT. Supplemented by reference TRBV2 and TRBJ2-3, the full variable domain reads EPEVTQTPSHQVTQMGQEVILRCVPISNHLYFYWYRQILGQKVEFLVSFYNNEISEKSEIFDDQFSVERPDGSNFTLKIRSTKLEDSAMYFCASMYRATDTQYFGPGTRLTVL.

In the case of this clonotype: A much larger clone differs by one base, so this may be a read error. The chain combines TRBV20-1 with TRBJ1-2; D is uncertain. Trimming stripped 0 bases from V and 4 bases from J, with 15 bases between. The CDR3 length is 15 residues. The V gene's germline CDR1 is DFQATT and CDR2 SNEGSKA (reference sequence). DNA of the CDR3: TGCAGTGCTAGAGATCTCAACAGAGCTAGCTATGGCTACACCTTC. It yields the protein CSARDLNRASYGYTF.

The chain combines TRBV7-9 with TRBJ2-5, with D possibly being TRBD2 (6 bases). Germline CDR1 is SEHNR and CDR2 is FQNEAQ (reference sequence). Between the trimmed V and J ends, which lost 4 bases and 2 bases, there was a span of 17 bases. CDR3 length equals 16 residues. CDR3 protein: CASSSAWGEGQETQYF. CDR3 sequence (DNA): TGTGCCAGCAGCTCGGCGTGGGGGGAAGGGCAAGAGACCCAGTACTTC.

This clonotype was recorded many times. The CDR3 coding sequence is TGCAGTGCCGCCCAAACTAGCGTCACCTACGAGCAGTACTTC. This codes for CSAAQTSVTYEQYF. V and J are TRBV20-1 and TRBJ2-7, with TRBD2 identical over 7 bases. J was trimmed by 2 bases and V by 6 bases; bases with no gene match: 10. Germline V gene lookup returns CDR1 DFQATT and CDR2 SNEGSKA (reference sequence). This CDR3 contains 14 residues.

As regards this clonotype: This sequence may be a read error, since a much larger clone differs from it by one base. The gene calls are TRBV12-3 or TRBV12-4 and TRBJ2-7, with D perhaps TRBD1 or TRBD2 (6 bases each). CDR3 length equals 15 residues. V lost 4 bases, J lost 0 bases, and 13 bases lay in between. The DNA of the CDR3 is TGTGCCAGCAGTTCCGAGGGGGGTAGCTCCTACGAGCAGTACTTC. Its translation is CASSSEGGSSYEQYF.

Concerning this clonotype: This may be a read error: a much more frequent sequence differs by one nucleotide. The J gene is TRBJ2-7, the V gene TRBV18; 9 bases line up with TRBD1. Looked up from germline, CDR1 is KGHSH and CDR2 is LQKENI. The CDR3 is 15 amino acids. The CDR3 is CTSSLRTGEDYEQYF. The CDR3 DNA sequence: TGTACCAGCTCACTAAGGACAGGGGAGGACTACGAGCAGTACTTC.

This clonotype was recorded a few times. The rearrangement uses TRBV12-3 or TRBV12-4 and TRBJ1-2, with a tentative D call TRBD1 (6 bases). Trimming took off 4 bases at V and 3 bases at J, with 12 bases between the two ends. This CDR3 comprises 14 residues. This CDR3 is CASSYLGQYYGYTF. CDR3 sequence (DNA): TGTGCCAGCAGTTACCTTGGACAGTACTATGGCTACACCTTC.

A word on this clonotype: A much more abundant neighbour one base away suggests this may be a read error. The chain uses TRBV12-3 or TRBV12-4 and TRBJ1-1; D perhaps matches TRBD1 (5 bases). V lost 7 bases, J lost 1 base, and 22 bases lay in between. This CDR3 is built from 17 residues. The CDR3 nucleotides read TGTGCCAGCAACCACCTTCTCAGGAGGGGCTCGAACACTGAAGCTTTCTTT. Translated: CASNHLLRRGSNTEAFF.

The V call is TRBV2, the J call TRBJ2-7; D might be TRBD1 (6 bases). V shed 6 bases and J shed 3 bases, with 18 bases lying between them. The CDR3 contains 15 residues. The germline gives CDR1 SNHLY, CDR2 FYNNEI. This CDR3 is CASRGGAGEFYEQYF. The CDR3 DNA sequence: TGTGCCAGCAGGGGTGGGGCAGGGGAATTCTACGAGCAGTACTTC.

This clonotype was counted many times. The chain employs TRBV2 and TRBJ1-1; D gene ambiguous. V lost 7 bases, J lost 1 base, and 4 bases lay in between. The CDR3 has 11 amino acids. Germline V gene data show CDR1 as SNHLY and CDR2 as FYNNEI. CDR3 region: CASNKNTEAFF. CDR3 coding DNA: TGTGCCAGCAACAAGAACACTGAAGCTTTCTTT. Complete variable domain (other parts from reference TRBV2 and TRBJ1-1): EPEVTQTPSHQVTQMGQEVILRCVPISNHLYFYWYRQILGQKVEFLVSFYNNEISEKSEIFDDQFSVERPDGSNFTLKIRSTKLEDSAMYFCASNKNTEAFFGQGTRLTVV.

The V and J genes are TRBV7-3 and TRBJ1-5; 7 bases are a match to TRBD1. Germline CDR1 SGHTA, CDR2 FQGTGA. The CDR3 spans 15 residues. With V trimmed by 7 bases and J by 0 bases, 6 bases remained unmatched. CDR3 DNA sequence: TGTGCCAGCAAAGGACAGGCTATTAGCAATCAGCCCCAGCATTTT. It specifies CASKGQAISNQPQHF.

Of note for this clonotype: A single base separates this from a much larger clone, so it may be a read error. The chain recombines TRBV20-1 with TRBJ2-1; 10 bases agree with TRBD2. CDR3 length: 16 amino acids. CDR1 DFQATT and CDR2 SNEGSKA come from the germline V gene (reference sequence). V gave up 4 bases and J gave up 4 bases; unmatched junction bases: 10. CDR3 loop: CSATPSGAGGYNEQFF. DNA for the CDR3: TGCAGTGCTACACCGTCAGGAGCGGGAGGGTACAATGAGCAGTTCTTC.

This clonotype occurred many times. The V gene is TRBV29-1, the J gene TRBJ2-5; 8 bases fit TRBD2. Germline CDR1 and CDR2: SQVTM and ANQGSEA. V lost 6 bases to trimming and J lost 5 bases; unmatched junction nucleotides: 5. The CDR3 has 12 residues. The CDR3 here is CSVDPGGETQYF. In DNA form, the CDR3 reads TGCAGCGTAGACCCGGGGGGGGAGACCCAGTACTTC.

This rearrangement joins TRBV5-1 to TRBJ1-5; tentatively, D is TRBD1 (6 bases). The V gene's germline CDR1 is SGHRS and CDR2 YFSETQ. The CDR3 length is 15 residues. V gave up 4 bases and J gave up 6 bases, with 17 bases separating them. DNA for the CDR3: TGCGCCAGCAGCCCGGACGCCGGGGGCGGTCAGCCCCAGCATTTT. Translated: CASSPDAGGGQPQHF.

The chain links TRBV7-2 to TRBJ2-6; no clear D. The CDR3 is 18 amino acids. V lost 5 bases, J lost 0 bases, and 17 bases lay in between. CDR1 and CDR2 from the germline V gene are SGHTA and FQGNSA. The CDR3 protein is CASSPTIGSFSGANVLTF. CDR3 bases: TGTGCCAGCAGCCCAACGATCGGTTCTTTCTCTGGGGCCAACGTCCTGACTTTC. Looking up the rest from reference TRBV7-2 and TRBJ2-6 gives the full variable domain: GAGVSQSPSNKVTEKGKDVELRCDPISGHTALYWYRQSLGQGLEFLIYFQGNSAPDKSGLPSDRFSAERTGGSVSTLTIQRTQQEDSAVYLCASSPTIGSFSGANVLTFGAGSRLTVL.

The table lists this clonotype with a few counts. The V and J genes are TRBV28 and TRBJ2-3; 8 nucleotides agree with TRBD2. After removal of 1 base from V and 4 bases from J, the junction contained 4 bases not matched to a gene. This CDR3 contains 15 residues. Germline values: CDR1 MDHEN, CDR2 SYDVKM. The CDR3 coding sequence is TGTGCCAGCAGTTTATACCGGGAGGGCCCAGATACGCAGTATTTT. It codes for CASSLYREGPDTQYF.

The chain uses TRBV29-1 and TRBJ1-1; possibly TRBD1 for D (6 bases). Between the trimmed V and J ends, which lost 6 bases and 0 bases, there was a span of 11 bases. The germline gives CDR1 SQVTM, CDR2 ANQGSEA. The CDR3 is made up of 13 amino acids. The CDR3 loop is CSVQGQLNTEAFF. The CDR3 nucleotides are TGCAGCGTCCAAGGACAGCTGAACACTGAAGCTTTCTTT.

This clonotype has a count of ten or more. The V gene is TRBV11-3, the J gene TRBJ2-1, with 7 bases matching TRBD2. This CDR3 contains 16 residues. Germline V gives CDR1 SGHNT, CDR2 YENEEA. The V segment lost 4 bases and the J segment 7 bases; nucleotides outside the gene matches: 13. The CDR3 region has the DNA TGTGCCAGCAGCTCCACTATAGCGGGTCTTTCTAATGAGCAGTTCTTC. Protein product: CASSSTIAGLSNEQFF.

CDR3 nucleotide sequence: TGTGCCACCAGTGACCCGATAGCGGGAGGGCCCACAGATACGCAGTATTTT. This encodes CATSDPIAGGPTDTQYF. The V call is TRBV24-1, the J call TRBJ2-3; 11 nucleotides agree with TRBD2. V gave up 4 bases and J gave up 2 bases; unmatched junction bases: 7. This CDR3 spans 17 amino acids. Germline CDR1 reads KGHDR; CDR2 reads SFDVKD.

This clonotype has at least ten counts. The gene calls are TRBV3-1 and TRBJ1-5; D is unresolved. CDR1 and CDR2 (germline): LGHDT, YNNKEL (reference sequence). Trimming shortened V by 1 base and J by 7 bases, and 14 bases separated the two germline ends. The CDR3 extends over 15 amino acids. The CDR3 here is CASSQGSPGGQPQHF. The CDR3 DNA reads TGTGCCAGCAGCCAAGGGAGCCCCGGAGGGCAGCCCCAGCATTTT.

This clonotype has just one count. A junction boundary mismatches the germline segment, possibly from a read error. In nucleotides, the CDR3 is TGTGCCAGCAGTTTAGGCCCGGGGTCCTGCGAGCAGTACTTC. Protein sequence: CASSLGPGSCEQYF. The V gene is TRBV27, the J gene TRBJ2-7; TRBD2 is a possible D gene (5 bases). Germline assignment: CDR1 MNHEY and CDR2 SMNVEV (reference sequence). The CDR3 length is 14 residues.